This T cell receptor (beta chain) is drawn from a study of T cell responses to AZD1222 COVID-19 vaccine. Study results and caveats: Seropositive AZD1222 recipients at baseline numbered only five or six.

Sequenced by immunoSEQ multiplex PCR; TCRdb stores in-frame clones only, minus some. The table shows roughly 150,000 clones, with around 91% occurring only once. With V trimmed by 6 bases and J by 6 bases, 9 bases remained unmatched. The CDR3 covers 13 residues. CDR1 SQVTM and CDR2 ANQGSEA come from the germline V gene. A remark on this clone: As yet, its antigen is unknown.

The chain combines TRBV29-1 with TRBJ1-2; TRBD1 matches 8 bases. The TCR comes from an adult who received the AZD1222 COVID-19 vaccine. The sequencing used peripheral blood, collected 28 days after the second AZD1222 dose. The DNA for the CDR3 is TGCAGCGTCCCCGGGACAGGAAAGGATGGCTACACCTTC. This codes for CSVPGTGKDGYTF.